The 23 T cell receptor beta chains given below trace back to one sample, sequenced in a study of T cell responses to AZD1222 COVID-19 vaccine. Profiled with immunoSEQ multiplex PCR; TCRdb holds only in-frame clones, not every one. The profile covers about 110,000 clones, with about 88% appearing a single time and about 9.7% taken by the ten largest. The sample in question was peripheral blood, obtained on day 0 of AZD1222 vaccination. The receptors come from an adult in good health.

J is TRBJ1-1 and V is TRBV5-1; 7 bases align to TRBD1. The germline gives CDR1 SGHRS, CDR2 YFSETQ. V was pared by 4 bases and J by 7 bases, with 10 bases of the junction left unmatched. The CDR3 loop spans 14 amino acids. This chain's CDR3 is CASSRGDSKIEAFF. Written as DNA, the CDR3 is TGCGCCAGCAGCAGGGGGGACAGCAAGATTGAAGCTTTCTTT.

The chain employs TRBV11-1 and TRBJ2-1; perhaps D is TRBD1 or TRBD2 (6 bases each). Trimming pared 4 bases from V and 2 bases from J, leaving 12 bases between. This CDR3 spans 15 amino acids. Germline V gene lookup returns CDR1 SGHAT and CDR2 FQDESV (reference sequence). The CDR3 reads CASSSTRGAYNEQFF. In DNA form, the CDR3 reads TGTGCCAGCAGCTCCACGAGGGGGGCCTACAATGAGCAGTTCTTC.

Here the CDR3 reads CASSLGGSEQYF. The CDR3 nucleotides are TGTGCCAGCAGCTTAGGTGGGAGTGAGCAGTACTTC. V gene TRBV7-9 combines with J gene TRBJ2-7; the D gene is possibly TRBD2 (5 bases). The CDR3 runs to 12 residues. In germline, CDR1 is SEHNR, CDR2 FQNEAQ (reference sequence). The germline V and J ends were trimmed by 1 base and 7 bases, with 8 bases remaining between them.

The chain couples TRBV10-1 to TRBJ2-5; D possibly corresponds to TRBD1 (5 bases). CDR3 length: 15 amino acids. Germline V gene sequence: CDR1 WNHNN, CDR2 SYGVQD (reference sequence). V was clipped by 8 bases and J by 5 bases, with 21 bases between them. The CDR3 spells CASDSLGLHSETQYF. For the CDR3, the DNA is TGCGCCAGCGACAGTCTGGGGCTTCATAGTGAGACCCAGTACTTC.

The CDR3, as DNA: TGTGCCAGCTCACCTACCGGGACAGGGGATCAGCCCCAGCATTTT. It specifies CASSPTGTGDQPQHF. This chain uses TRBV18 with TRBJ1-5; 10 bases match TRBD1. From germline, CDR1 is KGHSH and CDR2 LQKENI. The CDR3 loop spans 15 amino acids. V was pared by 3 bases and J by 5 bases, with 4 bases of the junction left unmatched.

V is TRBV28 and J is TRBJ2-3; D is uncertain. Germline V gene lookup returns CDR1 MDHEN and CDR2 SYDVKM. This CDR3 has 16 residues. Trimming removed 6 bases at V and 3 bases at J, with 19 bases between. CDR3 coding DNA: TGTGCCAGCAGCCCGAACGGGTGGGAAGAGACAGATACGCAGTATTTT. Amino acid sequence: CASSPNGWEETDTQYF.

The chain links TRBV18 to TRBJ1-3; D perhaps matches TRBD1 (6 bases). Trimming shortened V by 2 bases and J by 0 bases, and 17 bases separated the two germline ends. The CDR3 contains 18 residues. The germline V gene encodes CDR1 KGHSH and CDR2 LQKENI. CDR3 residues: CASSPAPVGGSSGNTIYF. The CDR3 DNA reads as TGTGCCAGCTCACCAGCCCCGGTAGGGGGGAGCTCTGGAAACACCATATATTTT.

The CDR3 here is CASSLETYSNQPQHF. For the CDR3, the DNA is TGTGCCAGCAGCTTAGAAACTTATAGCAATCAGCCCCAGCATTTT. The V gene is TRBV7-2, the J gene TRBJ1-5; D is undetermined. V lost 1 base and J 0 bases, leaving 7 bases between the germline ends. Germline-derived CDR1 and CDR2 are SGHTA and FQGNSA. The length of the CDR3 is 15 residues.

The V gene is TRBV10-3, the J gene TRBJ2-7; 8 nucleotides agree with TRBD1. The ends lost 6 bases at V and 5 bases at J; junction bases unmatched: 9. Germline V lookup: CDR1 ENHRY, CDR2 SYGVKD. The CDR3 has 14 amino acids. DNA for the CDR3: TGTGCCATCAGCCCTGGACAGGGATTCGACGAGCAGTACTTC. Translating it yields CAISPGQGFDEQYF.

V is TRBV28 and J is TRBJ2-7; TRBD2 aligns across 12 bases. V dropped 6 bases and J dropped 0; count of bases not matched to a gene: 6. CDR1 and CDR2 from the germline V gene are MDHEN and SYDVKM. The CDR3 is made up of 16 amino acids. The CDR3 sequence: CASRTSGSWLSYEQYF. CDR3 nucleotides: TGTGCCAGCAGGACTAGCGGGAGTTGGCTCTCCTACGAGCAGTACTTC.

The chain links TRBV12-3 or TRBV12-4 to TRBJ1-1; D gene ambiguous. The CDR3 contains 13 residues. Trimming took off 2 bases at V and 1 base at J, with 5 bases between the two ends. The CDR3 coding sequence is TGTGCCAGCAGTTTACGGGGGAACACTGAAGCTTTCTTT. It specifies CASSLRGNTEAFF.

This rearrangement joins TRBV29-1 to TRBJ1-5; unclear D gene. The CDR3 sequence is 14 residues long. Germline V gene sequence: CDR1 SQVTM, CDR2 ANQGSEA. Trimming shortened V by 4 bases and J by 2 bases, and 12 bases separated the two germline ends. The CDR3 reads CSVAATAGNQPQHF. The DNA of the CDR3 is TGCAGCGTTGCAGCTACGGCTGGCAATCAGCCCCAGCATTTT. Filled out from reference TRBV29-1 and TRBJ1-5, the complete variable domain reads SAVISQKPSRDICQRGTSLTIQCQVDSQVTMMFWYRQQPGQSLTLIATANQGSEATYESGFVIDKFPISRPNLTFSTLTVSNMSPEDSSIYLCSVAATAGNQPQHFGDGTRLSIL.

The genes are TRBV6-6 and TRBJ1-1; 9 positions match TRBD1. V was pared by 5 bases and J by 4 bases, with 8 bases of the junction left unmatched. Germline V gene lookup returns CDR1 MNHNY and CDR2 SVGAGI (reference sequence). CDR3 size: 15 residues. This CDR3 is CASSHLTGGITEAFF. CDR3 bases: TGTGCCAGCAGTCACCTAACAGGGGGCATCACTGAAGCTTTCTTT.

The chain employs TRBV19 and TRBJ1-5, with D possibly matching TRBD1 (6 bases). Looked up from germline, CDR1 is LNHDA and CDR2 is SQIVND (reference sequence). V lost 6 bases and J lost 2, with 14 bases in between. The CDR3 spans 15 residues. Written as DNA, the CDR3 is TGTGCCAGTAGAACAGGGTTCGGAGGCAATCAGCCCCAGCATTTT. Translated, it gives CASRTGFGGNQPQHF. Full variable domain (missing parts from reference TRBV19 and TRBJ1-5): DGGITQSPKYLFRKEGQNVTLSCEQNLNHDAMYWYRQDPGQGLRLIYYSQIVNDFQKGDIAEGYSVSREKKESFPLTVTSAQKNPTAFYLCASRTGFGGNQPQHFGDGTRLSIL.

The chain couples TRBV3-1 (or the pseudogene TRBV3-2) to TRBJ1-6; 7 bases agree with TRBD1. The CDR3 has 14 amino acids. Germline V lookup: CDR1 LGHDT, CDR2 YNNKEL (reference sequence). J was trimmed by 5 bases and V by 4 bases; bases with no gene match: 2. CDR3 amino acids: CASSLQGDNSPLHF. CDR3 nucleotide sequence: TGTGCCAGCAGCCTCCAGGGGGATAATTCACCCCTCCACTTT.

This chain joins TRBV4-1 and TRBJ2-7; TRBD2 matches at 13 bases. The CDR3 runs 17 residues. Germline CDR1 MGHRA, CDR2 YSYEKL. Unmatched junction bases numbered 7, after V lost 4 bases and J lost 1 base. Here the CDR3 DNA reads TGCGCCAGCAGCCCACGGACTAGCGGGAGTGAATCCTACGAGCAGTACTTC. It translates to CASSPRTSGSESYEQYF.

CDR3 residues: CASSLQGSTNEKLFF. Written as DNA, the CDR3 is TGTGCCAGCAGCCTTCAGGGGAGTACTAATGAAAAACTGTTTTTT. J is TRBJ1-4 and V is TRBV7-9, with TRBD1 as a possible D gene (6 bases). The V end lost 5 bases, the J end lost 2 bases, and 12 bases lay between the germline ends. This CDR3 contains 15 residues. In germline, CDR1 is SEHNR, CDR2 FQNEAQ (reference sequence).

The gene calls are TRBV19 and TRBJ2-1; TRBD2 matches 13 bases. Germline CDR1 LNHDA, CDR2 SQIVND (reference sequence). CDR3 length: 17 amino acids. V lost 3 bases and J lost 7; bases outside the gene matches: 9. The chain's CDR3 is CASSILVTSGRNNEQFF. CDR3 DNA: TGTGCCAGTAGTATCCTCGTGACTAGCGGGAGGAATAATGAGCAGTTCTTC.

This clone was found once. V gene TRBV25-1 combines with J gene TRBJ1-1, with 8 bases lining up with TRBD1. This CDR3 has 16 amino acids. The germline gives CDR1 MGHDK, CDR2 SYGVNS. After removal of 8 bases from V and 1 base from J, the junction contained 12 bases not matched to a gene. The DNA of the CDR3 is TGTGCCAGCCTCCCGGTGGGGACAGGACCGAACACTGAAGCTTTCTTT. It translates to CASLPVGTGPNTEAFF.

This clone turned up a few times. The CDR3: CASSQEAGASNQPQHF. CDR3 nucleotide sequence: TGCGCCAGCAGCCAAGAAGCGGGGGCCAGCAATCAGCCCCAGCATTTT. The chain carries TRBV4-3 and TRBJ1-5; D might be TRBD1 (6 bases). Per the germline V gene, CDR1 is LGHNA and CDR2 is YSLEER. The ends were cut back, 0 bases at V and 1 base at J, with 10 bases in the middle. The CDR3 runs 16 residues.

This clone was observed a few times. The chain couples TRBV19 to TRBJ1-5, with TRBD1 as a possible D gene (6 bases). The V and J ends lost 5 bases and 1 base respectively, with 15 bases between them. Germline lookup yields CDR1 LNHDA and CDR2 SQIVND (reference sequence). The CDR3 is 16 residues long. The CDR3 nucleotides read TGTGCCAGTAGTGCAAAACAGGGATGGAGCAATCAGCCCCAGCATTTT. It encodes CASSAKQGWSNQPQHF.

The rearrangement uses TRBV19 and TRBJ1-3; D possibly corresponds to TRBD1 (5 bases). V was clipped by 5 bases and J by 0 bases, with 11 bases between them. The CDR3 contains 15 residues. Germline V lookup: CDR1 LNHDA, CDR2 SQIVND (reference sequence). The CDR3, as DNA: TGTGCCAGTAGTCCCTGGGGGGGCTCTGGAAACACCATATATTTT. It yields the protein CASSPWGGSGNTIYF.

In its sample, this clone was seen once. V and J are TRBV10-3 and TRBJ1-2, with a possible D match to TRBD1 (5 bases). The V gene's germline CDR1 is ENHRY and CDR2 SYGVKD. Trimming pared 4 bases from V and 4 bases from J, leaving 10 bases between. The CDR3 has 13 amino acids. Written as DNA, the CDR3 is TGTGCCATCAGTGCGGGGACCTTCTATGGCTACACCTTC. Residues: CAISAGTFYGYTF.